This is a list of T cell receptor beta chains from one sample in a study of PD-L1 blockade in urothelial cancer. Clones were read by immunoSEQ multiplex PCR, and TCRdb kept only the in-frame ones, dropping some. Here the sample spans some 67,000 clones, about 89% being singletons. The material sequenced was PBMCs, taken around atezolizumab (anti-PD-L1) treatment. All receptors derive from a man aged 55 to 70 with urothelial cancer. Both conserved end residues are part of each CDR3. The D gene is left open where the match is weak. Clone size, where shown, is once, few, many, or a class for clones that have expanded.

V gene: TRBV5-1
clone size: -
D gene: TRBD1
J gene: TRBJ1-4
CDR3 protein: CASSLWDREDEKLFF
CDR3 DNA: TGCGCCAGCAGCTTATGGGACAGGGAGGATGAAAAACTGTTTTTT

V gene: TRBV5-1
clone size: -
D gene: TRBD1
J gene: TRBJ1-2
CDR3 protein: CASSLGDSFNYGYTF
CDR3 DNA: TGCGCCAGCAGCTTGGGGGACAGCTTCAACTATGGCTACACCTTC

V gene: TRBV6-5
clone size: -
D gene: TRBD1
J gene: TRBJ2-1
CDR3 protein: CASSKGTGNNNEQFF
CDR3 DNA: TGTGCCAGCAGCAAAGGGACAGGGAATAACAATGAGCAGTTCTTC

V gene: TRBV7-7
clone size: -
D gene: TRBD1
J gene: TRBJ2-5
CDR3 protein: CASSLTRDSETQYF
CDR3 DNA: TGTGCCAGCAGCTTAACCCGGGACAGCGAGACCCAGTACTTC

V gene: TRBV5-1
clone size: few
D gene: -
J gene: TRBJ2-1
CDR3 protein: CASSSDREGEQFF
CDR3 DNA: TGCGCCAGCAGCTCGGACAGGGAGGGTGAGCAGTTCTTC

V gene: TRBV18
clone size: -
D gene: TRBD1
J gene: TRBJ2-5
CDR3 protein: CASSPRPWTGHEQQETQYF
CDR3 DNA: TGTGCCAGCTCACCTAGGCCCTGGACAGGGCACGAACAACAAGAGACCCAGTACTTC

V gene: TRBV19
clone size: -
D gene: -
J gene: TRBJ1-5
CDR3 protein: CASSQTGSFSNQPQHF
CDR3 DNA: TGTGCCAGTAGCCAGACGGGAAGTTTTAGCAATCAGCCCCAGCATTTT

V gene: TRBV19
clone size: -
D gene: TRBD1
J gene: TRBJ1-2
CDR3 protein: CASSITGEGYTF
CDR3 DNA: TGTGCCAGTAGTATCACAGGGGAAGGCTACACCTTC

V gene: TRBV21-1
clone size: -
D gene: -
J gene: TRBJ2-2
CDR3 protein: CASSPTENTGELFF
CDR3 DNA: TGTGCCAGCAGTCCGACAGAGAACACCGGGGAGCTGTTTTTT

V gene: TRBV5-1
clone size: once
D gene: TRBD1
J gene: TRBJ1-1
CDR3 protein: CASSSGQGANTEAFF
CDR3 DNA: TGCGCCAGCAGCTCGGGACAGGGGGCGAACACTGAAGCTTTCTTT

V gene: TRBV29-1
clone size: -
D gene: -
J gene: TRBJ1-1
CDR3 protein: CSVGGQGPAFF
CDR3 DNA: TGCAGCGTTGGGGGTCAGGGTCCAGCTTTCTTT

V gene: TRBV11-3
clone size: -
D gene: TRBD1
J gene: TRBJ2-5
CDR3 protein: CASSSGTGFGEETQYF
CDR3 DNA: TGTGCCAGCAGTTCCGGGACAGGGTTTGGGGAAGAGACCCAGTACTTC

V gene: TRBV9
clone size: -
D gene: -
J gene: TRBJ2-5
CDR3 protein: CASSVTGETQYF
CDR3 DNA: TGTGCCAGCAGCGTAACCGGGGAGACCCAGTACTTC

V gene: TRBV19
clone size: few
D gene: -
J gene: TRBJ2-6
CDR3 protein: CASSIDYSGANVLTF
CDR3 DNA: TGTGCCAGTAGTATAGACTACTCTGGGGCCAACGTCCTGACTTTC

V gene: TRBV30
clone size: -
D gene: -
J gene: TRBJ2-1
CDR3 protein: CAWSVQPALLLNEQFF
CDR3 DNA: TGTGCCTGGAGTGTACAGCCAGCCCTTCTTTTAAATGAGCAGTTCTTC

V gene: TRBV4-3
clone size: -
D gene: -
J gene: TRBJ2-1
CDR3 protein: CASSQISGPKRLQFF
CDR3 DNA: TGCGCCAGCAGCCAGATTAGCGGCCCCAAGAGGTTGCAGTTCTTC

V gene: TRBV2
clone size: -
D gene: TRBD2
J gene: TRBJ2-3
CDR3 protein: CASSEAWEAGSTDTQYF
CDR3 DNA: TGTGCCAGCAGTGAAGCGTGGGAAGCGGGAAGCACAGATACGCAGTATTTT

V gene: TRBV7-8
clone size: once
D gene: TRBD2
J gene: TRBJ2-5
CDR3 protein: CASSLERGGAGETQYF
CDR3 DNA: TGTGCCAGCAGCTTAGAACGCGGGGGGGCCGGGGAGACCCAGTACTTC

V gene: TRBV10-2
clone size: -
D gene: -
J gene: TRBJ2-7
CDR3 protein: CASSGAGISYEQYF
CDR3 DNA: TGCGCCAGCAGTGGGGCAGGGATCTCCTACGAGCAGTACTTC

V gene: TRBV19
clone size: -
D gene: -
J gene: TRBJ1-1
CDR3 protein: CASNTVNTEAFF
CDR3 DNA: TGTGCCAGTAACACAGTGAACACTGAAGCTTTCTTT

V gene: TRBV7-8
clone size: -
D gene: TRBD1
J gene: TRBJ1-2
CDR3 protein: CASSLVEARGHDGYTF
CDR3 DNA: TGTGCCAGCAGCTTAGTGGAGGCCAGGGGGCACGATGGCTACACCTTC

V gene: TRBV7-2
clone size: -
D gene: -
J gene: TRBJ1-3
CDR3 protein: CASSPLGLGGNTIYF
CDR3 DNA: TGTGCCAGCAGCCCCCTAGGATTAGGCGGAAACACCATATATTTT

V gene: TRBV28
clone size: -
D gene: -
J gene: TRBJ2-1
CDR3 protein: CASSLTGTGTNEQFF
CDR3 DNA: TGTGCCAGCAGCTTAACCGGGACTGGCACCAATGAGCAGTTCTTC

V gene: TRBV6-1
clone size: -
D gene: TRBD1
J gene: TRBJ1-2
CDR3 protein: CASISGTDYGYTF
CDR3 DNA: TGTGCCAGCATCTCCGGGACAGACTATGGCTACACCTTC

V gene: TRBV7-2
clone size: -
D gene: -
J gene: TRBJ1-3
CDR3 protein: CASSPGGASGNTIYF
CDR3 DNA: TGTGCCAGCAGCCCAGGAGGGGCCTCTGGAAACACCATATATTTT

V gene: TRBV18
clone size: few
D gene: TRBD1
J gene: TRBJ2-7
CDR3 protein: CASSPIPDRAYEQYF
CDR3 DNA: TGTGCCAGCTCACCAATTCCGGACAGGGCCTACGAGCAGTACTTC

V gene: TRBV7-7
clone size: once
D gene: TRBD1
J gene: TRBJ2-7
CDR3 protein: CASSPISPGQGGEQYF
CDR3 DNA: TGTGCCAGCAGTCCAATTAGTCCGGGACAGGGGGGCGAGCAGTACTTC

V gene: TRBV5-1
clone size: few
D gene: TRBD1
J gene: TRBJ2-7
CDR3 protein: CASRQGAFDEQYF
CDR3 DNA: TGCGCCAGCAGACAGGGGGCTTTCGACGAGCAGTACTTC

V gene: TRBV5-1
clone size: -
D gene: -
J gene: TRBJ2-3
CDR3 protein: CASKPGEVADTQYF
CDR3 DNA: TGCGCCAGCAAGCCAGGGGAAGTGGCAGATACGCAGTATTTT

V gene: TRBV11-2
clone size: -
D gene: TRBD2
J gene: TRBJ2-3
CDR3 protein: CASSEGLAGGTTQYF
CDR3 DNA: TGTGCCAGCAGCGAAGGACTAGCGGGTGGTACTACGCAGTATTTT

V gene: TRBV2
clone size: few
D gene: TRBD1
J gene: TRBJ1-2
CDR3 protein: CASSEQGTGVGYTF
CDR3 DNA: TGTGCCAGCAGTGAACAAGGGACAGGGGTTGGCTACACCTTC

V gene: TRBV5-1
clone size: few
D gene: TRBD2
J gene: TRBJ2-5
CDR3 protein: CASSLVTAGAETQYF
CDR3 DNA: TGCGCCAGCAGCTTGGTTACAGCGGGAGCTGAGACCCAGTACTTC

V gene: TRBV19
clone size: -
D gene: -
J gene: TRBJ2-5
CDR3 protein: CASSTPSIQAQYF
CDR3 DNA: TGTGCCAGTAGTACCCCATCCATCCAGGCCCAGTACTTC

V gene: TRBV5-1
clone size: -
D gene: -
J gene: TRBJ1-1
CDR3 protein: CASSLILVAGRGTEAFF
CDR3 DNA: TGCGCCAGCAGCTTGATTTTGGTTGCAGGGCGCGGCACTGAAGCTTTCTTT

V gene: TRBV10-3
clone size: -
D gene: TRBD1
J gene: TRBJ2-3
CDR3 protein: CAISQQGAIGTDTQYF
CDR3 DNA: TGTGCCATCAGTCAACAGGGGGCTATTGGCACAGATACGCAGTATTTT

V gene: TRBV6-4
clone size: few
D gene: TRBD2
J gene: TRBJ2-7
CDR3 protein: CASSDWGRGGYEQYF
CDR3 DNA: TGTGCCAGCAGTGACTGGGGGAGGGGTGGCTACGAGCAGTACTTC

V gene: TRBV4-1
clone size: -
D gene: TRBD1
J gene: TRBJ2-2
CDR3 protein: CASSLGQASGELFF
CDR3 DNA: TGCGCCAGCAGCCTGGGACAGGCAAGCGGGGAGCTGTTTTTT

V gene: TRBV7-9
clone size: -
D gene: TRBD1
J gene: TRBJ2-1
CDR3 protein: CASSRSTGTGGNEQFF
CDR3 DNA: TGTGCCAGCAGCCGATCCACCGGGACAGGGGGCAATGAGCAGTTCTTC

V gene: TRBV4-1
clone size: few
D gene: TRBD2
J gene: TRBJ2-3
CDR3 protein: CASRGGASGGEDTQYF
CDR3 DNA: TGCGCCAGCAGGGGAGGGGCTAGCGGGGGGGAAGATACGCAGTATTTT

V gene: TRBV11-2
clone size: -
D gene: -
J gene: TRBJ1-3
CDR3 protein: CASSSSPGSGNTIYF
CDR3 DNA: TGTGCCAGCAGCTCAAGCCCGGGTTCTGGAAACACCATATATTTT